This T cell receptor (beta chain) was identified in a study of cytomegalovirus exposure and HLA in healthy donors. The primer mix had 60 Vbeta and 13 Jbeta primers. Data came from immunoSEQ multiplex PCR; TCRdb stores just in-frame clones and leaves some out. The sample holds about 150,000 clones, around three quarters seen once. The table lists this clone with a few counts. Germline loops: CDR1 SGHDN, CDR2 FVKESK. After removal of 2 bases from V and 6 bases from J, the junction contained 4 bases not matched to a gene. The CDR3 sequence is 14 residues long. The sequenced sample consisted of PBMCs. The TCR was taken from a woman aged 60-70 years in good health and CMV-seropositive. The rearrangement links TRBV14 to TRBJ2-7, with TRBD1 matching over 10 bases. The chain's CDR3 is CASSQWGQGSEQYF. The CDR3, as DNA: TGTGCCAGCAGCCAATGGGGACAGGGGTCCGAGCAGTACTTC.